The clone carrying this T cell receptor (delta chain) was found many times. What it recognizes is unknown. The protein in TCRdb stems from a much larger clone and differs at residue 13 from this DNA's translation, likely a read error; here the protein is translated from the DNA. TCRdb reanalysed the multiplex PCR reads with CATT. The data hold 55,000 to 70,000 delta-chain clones, with around 1.7% observed a single time. This sample is drawn from a study of γδ T cells in repeated Plasmodium falciparum infection. Looking at the study overall: The natural-infection arm compared Malian children under seasonal malaria with matched Australian children. Timepoints: baseline, immediately before selected infections, and 21 days after every infection.

Bulk repertoires came from Vgamma9/Vdelta2+ or Vdelta2-negative gammadelta T cells flow-sorted from PBMC. The trim removed 7 bases at V and 0 bases at J, leaving 24 bases unmatched. The germline CDR1 and CDR2 sequences are TSWWSYY and QGS. The CDR3 extends over 21 amino acids. Study-wide results and caveats: Many TCRgamma sequences overlapped between individuals in stable Vgamma9/Vdelta2+ repertoires.

This sequence was found in a pool of human donors (malaria-infected and uninfected, not separated). Sequenced sample: gamma-delta T cells from blood. V and J are TRDV1 and TRDJ1; TRDD3 agrees at 9 bases. No J gene was available from TCRdb, and it was assigned here by a germline match of the DNA. CDR3 bases: TGTGCTCTTGTGGTTACCATTACTGGGGGACTCCAGTACACGTACACCGATAAACTCATCTTT. Translating it yields CALVVTITGGLQYTYTDKLIF.